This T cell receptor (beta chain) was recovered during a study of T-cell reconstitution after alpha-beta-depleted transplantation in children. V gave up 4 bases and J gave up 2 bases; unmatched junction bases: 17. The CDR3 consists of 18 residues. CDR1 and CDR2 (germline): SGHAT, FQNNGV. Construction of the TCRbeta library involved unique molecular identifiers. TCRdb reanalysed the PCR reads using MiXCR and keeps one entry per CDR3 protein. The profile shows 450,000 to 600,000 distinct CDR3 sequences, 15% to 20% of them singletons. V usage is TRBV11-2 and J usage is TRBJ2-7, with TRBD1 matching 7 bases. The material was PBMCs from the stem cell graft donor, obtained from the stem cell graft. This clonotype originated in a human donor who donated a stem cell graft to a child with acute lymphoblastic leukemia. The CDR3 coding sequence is TGTGCCAGCAGCTCCGAGAGCTTGGCGACAGGGCTAACCTACGAGCAGTACTTC. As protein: CASSSESLATGLTYEQYF.